One sample yielded the 28 T cell receptor beta chains listed below, sequenced in a study of shared clonotypes between healthy human individuals. Sequencing used immunoSEQ multiplex PCR; TCRdb keeps in-frame clones, though not all of them. This repertoire shows roughly 2 million clones, roughly 94% found once; its top ten account for 0.85% to 1.3%. Only CD45RO-negative cells positively selected for CCR7 counted as naive CD8 cells, so terminally differentiated effector memory CD45RA+ cells were excluded. Material: naive CD8+ T cells sorted from blood. These receptors were collected from a young man in good health.

The rearrangement joins TRBV4-1 to TRBJ2-7; weak D call: TRBD1 (5 bases). Germline lookup yields CDR1 MGHRA and CDR2 YSYEKL. Trimming stripped 6 bases from V and 5 bases from J, with 17 bases between. CDR3 length equals 14 residues. CDR3 in DNA: TGCGCCAGCAGTCTACGCGAAGGGGCCCACGAGCAGTACTTC. Translation gives CASSLREGAHEQYF.

A single count supports this clone. The chain carries TRBV19 and TRBJ1-1, with a weak D call TRBD1 (5 bases). Germline values: CDR1 LNHDA, CDR2 SQIVND (reference sequence). V dropped 2 bases and J dropped 3 bases, with 13 bases sitting between them. The CDR3 is 15 residues long. The CDR3: CASSINVGGDTEAFF. CDR3 bases: TGTGCCAGTAGTATAAACGTCGGAGGGGACACTGAAGCTTTCTTT.

V usage is TRBV6-5 and J usage is TRBJ2-3; D gene uncertain. Trimming pared 4 bases from V and 3 bases from J, leaving 8 bases between. CDR3 length: 13 residues. Germline CDR1 and CDR2: MNHEY and SVGAGI. The CDR3 spells CASSSWVTDTQYF. The CDR3 DNA is TGTGCCAGCAGTTCCTGGGTTACAGATACGCAGTATTTT.

This chain connects TRBV2 to TRBJ1-2; 7 bases align to TRBD1. The ends lost 8 bases at V and 4 bases at J; junction bases unmatched: 16. This CDR3 spans 16 amino acids. Germline loops: CDR1 SNHLY, CDR2 FYNNEI. Here the CDR3 DNA reads TGTGCCAGCGGGATGGGACAGCCCCTCTCGACCTATGGCTACACCTTC. Translating it yields CASGMGQPLSTYGYTF.

In DNA form, the CDR3 reads TGTGCCAGCAGCCTGGGGGGACCTAACTATGGCTACACCTTC. It yields the protein CASSLGGPNYGYTF. The gene calls are TRBV5-5 and TRBJ1-2; D might be TRBD1 (5 bases). Germline V gene data show CDR1 as SGHKS and CDR2 as YYEKEE (reference sequence). Trimming stripped 4 bases from V and 0 bases from J, with 10 bases between. This CDR3 is built from 14 residues.

Regarding this clone: Distinct nucleotide sequences in the sample also encode this CDR3. V gene TRBV6-5 combines with J gene TRBJ2-7, with a weak D call TRBD1 (5 bases). V dropped 0 bases and J dropped 1 base, with 13 bases sitting between them. The CDR3 length is 16 residues. From germline, CDR1 is MNHEY and CDR2 SVGAGI. CDR3 sequence: CASSYSAGPKSYEQYF. The CDR3 DNA reads as TGTGCCAGCAGTTACTCGGCAGGGCCGAAATCCTACGAGCAGTACTTC.

The CDR3 sequence: CASSTGTGVRNEQFF. The CDR3 DNA reads TGCGCCAGCAGTACAGGGACAGGGGTTCGAAATGAGCAGTTCTTC. The chain joins TRBV10-1 to TRBJ2-1; TRBD1 aligns across 10 bases. The junction had 8 bases not matched to a gene; V was cut back by 5 bases and J by 7 bases. CDR1 and CDR2 (germline): WNHNN, SYGVQD (reference sequence). This CDR3 has 15 residues.

The V and J genes are TRBV5-1 and TRBJ2-1; no clear D. Trimming took 1 base from V and 3 from J, leaving 11 bases between them. Germline CDR1 and CDR2: SGHRS and YFSETQ. The CDR3 spans 15 residues. The CDR3 sequence: CASSLTHPHYNEQFF. CDR3 DNA sequence: TGCGCCAGCAGCTTGACACACCCCCACTACAATGAGCAGTTCTTC. Full variable domain (missing parts from reference TRBV5-1 and TRBJ2-1): KAGVTQTPRYLIKTRGQQVTLSCSPISGHRSVSWYQQTPGQGLQFLFEYFSETQRNKGNFPGRFSGRQFSNSRSEMNVSTLELGDSALYLCASSLTHPHYNEQFFGPGTRLTVL.

The CDR3: CASSYYRPMGYTF. Written as DNA, the CDR3 is TGTGCCAGCAGTTACTACAGGCCTATGGGCTACACCTTC. The chain couples TRBV6-6 to TRBJ1-2; possibly TRBD1 for D (5 bases). Germline CDR1 MNHNY, CDR2 SVGAGI (reference sequence). This CDR3 has 13 amino acids. The V and J ends lost 1 base and 8 bases respectively, with 11 bases between them.

The rearrangement uses TRBV7-9 and TRBJ2-2, with TRBD2 matching 10 bases. V trimming: 4 bases; J trimming: 3 bases; junction bases outside the gene matches: 5. The CDR3 length is 16 residues. Germline CDR1 and CDR2: SEHNR and FQNEAQ (reference sequence). DNA of the CDR3: TGTGCCAGCAGCTGGGCTAGCGGGAGCTACACCGGGGAGCTGTTTTTT. Translating gives CASSWASGSYTGELFF.

V gene TRBV30 combines with J gene TRBJ2-7, with D perhaps TRBD1 (5 bases). CDR1 is GTSNPN, CDR2 SVGIG, per germline (reference sequence). V was shortened by 5 bases and J by 2 bases, with 10 bases between the two germline ends. The CDR3 covers 12 residues. The CDR3 DNA sequence: TGTGCCTGGGGACACGGAACCTACGAGCAGTACTTC. This gives the protein CAWGHGTYEQYF.

With regard to this clone: The same CDR3 can be traced to other DNA sequences in this sample. This rearrangement joins TRBV4-3 to TRBJ2-7; D is uncertain. V gave up 1 base and J gave up 0 bases, with 7 bases separating them. The CDR3 covers 14 residues. Per germline, CDR1 LGHNA and CDR2 YSLEER. The DNA for the CDR3 is TGCGCCAGCAGCCAAGTACTGAACTCCTACGAGCAGTACTTC. Encoded protein: CASSQVLNSYEQYF.

The CDR3 here is CASSLAGLAGYNEQFF. CDR3 sequence (DNA): TGTGCCAGCAGCTTGGCCGGACTAGCGGGCTACAATGAGCAGTTCTTC. The chain recombines TRBV5-8 with TRBJ2-1; 11 positions match TRBD2. J was trimmed by 3 bases and V by 0 bases; bases with no gene match: 2. This CDR3 has 16 residues. Germline V gives CDR1 SGHTS, CDR2 YDEGEE.

This chain uses TRBV14 with TRBJ1-2, with D possibly being TRBD1 (5 bases). CDR3 length equals 15 residues. Trimming shortened V by 1 base and J by 4 bases, and 13 bases separated the two germline ends. Germline CDR1 and CDR2: SGHDN and FVKESK. DNA of the CDR3: TGTGCCAGCAGCCAAGGCTCAGGGTCGACCTATGGCTACACCTTC. The encoded protein is CASSQGSGSTYGYTF. The variable domain in full, with the rest retrieved from reference TRBV14 and TRBJ1-2, is EAGVTQFPSHSVIEKGQTVTLRCDPISGHDNLYWYRRVMGKEIKFLLHFVKESKQDESGMPNNRFLAERTGGTYSTLKVQPAELEDSGVYFCASSQGSGSTYGYTFGSGTRLTVV.

The gene calls are TRBV27 and TRBJ2-2, with D unresolved. Trimming took 2 bases from V and 2 from J, leaving 6 bases between them. The CDR3 extends over 14 amino acids. Germline CDR1 MNHEY, CDR2 SMNVEV (reference sequence). The CDR3 loop reads CASSLRQNTGELFF. The CDR3, as DNA: TGTGCCAGCAGTTTAAGGCAAAACACCGGGGAGCTGTTTTTT.

About this clone: Other DNA sequences within the sample encode an identical CDR3. The V gene is TRBV5-6, the J gene TRBJ1-2; a weak D match, TRBD1 (6 bases). Trimming removed 0 bases from V and 0 bases from J, with 12 bases in between. In germline, CDR1 is SGHDT, CDR2 YYEEEE. CDR3 size: 16 residues. CDR3 sequence (DNA): TGTGCCAGCAGCTTGGGGTTGACAGGCTCTAACTATGGCTACACCTTC. It encodes CASSLGLTGSNYGYTF.

The CDR3 DNA follows: TGCGCCAGCAGCTTGGAGGGACAGGGTGGGGAGACCCAGTACTTC. Translation gives CASSLEGQGGETQYF. The chain has TRBV5-1 and TRBJ2-5, with 9 bases that match TRBD1. V shed 0 bases and J 5 bases; nucleotides not matched to a gene: 5. The germline gives CDR1 SGHRS, CDR2 YFSETQ. The CDR3 extends over 15 amino acids.

This chain links TRBV10-3 with TRBJ2-3, with D tentatively TRBD2 (5 bases). V was clipped by 4 bases and J by 0 bases, with 11 bases between them. Germline V gene lookup returns CDR1 ENHRY and CDR2 SYGVKD. The CDR3 totals 15 residues. This CDR3 is CAISVGRSSTDTQYF. CDR3 coding DNA: TGTGCCATCAGTGTAGGGAGAAGTAGCACAGATACGCAGTATTTT.

The chain links TRBV5-4 to TRBJ2-7; 7 positions match TRBD2. The V and J ends lost 4 bases and 0 bases, in that order; junction bases with no gene match: 7. This CDR3 has 15 residues. Per the germline V gene, CDR1 is SGHNT and CDR2 is YYREEE (reference sequence). CDR3 DNA: TGTGCCAGCAGCCGAAGCGGGGCAAGCTCCTACGAGCAGTACTTC. Residues: CASSRSGASSYEQYF.

The J gene is TRBJ2-7, the V gene TRBV19, with a weak D call TRBD1 (6 bases). Looked up from germline, CDR1 is LNHDA and CDR2 is SQIVND (reference sequence). V lost 6 bases and J lost 6, with 21 bases in between. CDR3 size: 15 residues. This CDR3 reads CASSPKQGLPLEQYF. The CDR3 coding sequence is TGTGCCAGTAGCCCAAAACAGGGTTTGCCGCTCGAGCAGTACTTC.

The chain employs TRBV11-2 and TRBJ1-3; D uncertain. The CDR3 extends over 19 amino acids. V lost 0 bases to trimming and J lost 0 bases, with 18 bases between them. Per germline, CDR1 SGHAT and CDR2 FQNNGV. CDR3 sequence (DNA): TGTGCCAGCAGCTTAGAACACTCAGCCTGGAGGCTCTCTGGAAACACCATATATTTT. The encoded protein is CASSLEHSAWRLSGNTIYF.

The J gene is TRBJ1-5, the V gene TRBV5-5; no definite D call. This CDR3 is 15 amino acids long. V gave up 4 bases and J gave up 9 bases, with 20 bases separating them. In germline, CDR1 is SGHKS, CDR2 YYEKEE (reference sequence). Here the CDR3 reads CASSPGYPLLTPQHF. The CDR3 nucleotides are TGTGCCAGCAGCCCGGGATACCCCCTCTTAACGCCCCAGCATTTT.

This clone was counted once. The rearrangement links TRBV10-3 to TRBJ2-2; TRBD2 matches 9 bases. This CDR3 is 16 amino acids long. Germline V gene sequence: CDR1 ENHRY, CDR2 SYGVKD. J gave up 1 base and V 4 bases, and 4 bases lay outside the gene matches. The CDR3 reads CAISGVLAGNTGELFF. The CDR3 DNA sequence: TGTGCCATCAGTGGAGTACTAGCGGGGAACACCGGGGAGCTGTTTTTT.

The chain couples TRBV7-9 to TRBJ1-4; the D gene is possibly TRBD1 (6 bases). CDR3 length equals 14 residues. Germline V gene data show CDR1 as SEHNR and CDR2 as FQNEAQ (reference sequence). V lost 3 bases to trimming and J lost 6 bases, with 11 bases between them. DNA for the CDR3: TGTGCCAGCAGCTTTTGGGACATCGATGAAAAACTGTTTTTT. Translation gives CASSFWDIDEKLFF.

The rearrangement links TRBV2 to TRBJ2-7; 7 bases are shared with TRBD2. CDR3 size: 14 residues. Germline CDR1 is SNHLY and CDR2 is FYNNEI. J was trimmed by 4 bases and V by 7 bases; bases with no gene match: 10. Here the CDR3 DNA reads TGTGCCAGCACTCCCCGCGGGGGAGGGTACGAGCAGTACTTC. It translates to CASTPRGGGYEQYF.

The chain's CDR3 is CASSVSGGLNTDTQYF. DNA of the CDR3: TGTGCCAGCAGCGTTAGCGGGGGGCTAAACACAGATACGCAGTATTTT. This chain joins TRBV11-2 and TRBJ2-3; 10 bases agree with TRBD2. Per the germline V gene, CDR1 is SGHAT and CDR2 is FQNNGV. V lost 5 bases to trimming and J lost 2 bases; unmatched junction nucleotides: 7. The CDR3 runs 16 residues.

The chain recombines TRBV10-3 with TRBJ2-7; perhaps TRBD1 as D (6 bases). CDR3 length: 14 amino acids. V lost 5 bases to trimming and J lost 5 bases, with 16 bases between them. The germline V gene encodes CDR1 ENHRY and CDR2 SYGVKD. CDR3 loop: CAISTGTLPDEQYF. The CDR3, as DNA: TGTGCCATCAGTACAGGGACCCTCCCCGACGAGCAGTACTTC.

About this clone itself: The germline gene is not matched at one end of the junction; a read error may be the cause. V and J are TRBV7-7 and TRBJ2-7; no firm D call. Per the germline V gene, CDR1 is SSHAT and CDR2 is FNYEAQ (reference sequence). CDR3 length: 13 amino acids. The CDR3 loop is CASSLEQSYEQYF. The DNA for the CDR3 is TGTGCTAGCAGCTTAGAACAGTCCTACGAGCAGTACTTC.